The T cell receptor (beta chain) under discussion was sequenced for a study of blood T cell repertoires in COVID-19. Study context: Whether acute or convalescent, the COVID-19 samples came from the United States, Italy and Spain.

Authors' processing steps: Estimated nucleated cell counts came from reference gene primer amplification. Profiled with immunoSEQ multiplex PCR; TCRdb holds only in-frame clones, not every one. V and J calls and clone size follow that table, whereas D and trimming were derived from the DNA. This sample has approximately 71,000 clones, with 79% found just once. V gave up 1 base and J gave up 5 bases; unmatched junction bases: 9. This CDR3 has 16 amino acids. Germline loops: CDR1 SGHAT, CDR2 FQNNGV. This chain joins TRBV11-2 and TRBJ2-7, with TRBD1 identical over 9 bases. The TCR originated in a man in his sixties with active or convalescent COVID-19. Source material: peripheral blood. The CDR3 nucleotides are TGTGCCAGCAGCTTAGGTTCAGGGACAGGGATTAACGAGCAGTACTTC. Amino acids: CASSLGSGTGINEQYF.